This TCR beta chain is drawn from a study of OX40 agonist ivuxolimab in advanced cancers. Findings and limits, study-wide: Low normalized T-cell clonal expansion was also seen in some nonresponders.

Clones were sequenced by immunoSEQ multiplex PCR, and TCRdb holds only the in-frame ones, with some missing. The sample lists tens of thousands of clones; roughly 94% were seen once. As to this clone: Its antigen is still unknown.

The CDR3 contains 13 residues. V lost 5 bases to trimming and J lost 8 bases, with 12 bases between them. Germline V gene lookup returns CDR1 LNHDA and CDR2 SQIVND (reference sequence). Sequenced material: CD4+ or CD8+ T cells sorted from blood, taken in a trial of the OX40 agonist ivuxolimab. The clonotype comes from an adult with an advanced solid tumor such as melanoma, head and neck, liver or kidney cancer. J is TRBJ1-4 and V is TRBV19, with no clear D. The CDR3 DNA follows: TGTGCCAGTAGTGCTGGGATGGGAGAAAAACTGTTTTTT. Translating gives CASSAGMGEKLFF.